The 20 T cell receptor beta chains given below trace back to one sample, sequenced in a study of blood T cell repertoires in COVID-19. Measured with immunoSEQ multiplex PCR; TCRdb has only the in-frame clones, and not every one. Among over 250,000 clones listed, 88% were seen once. The sequenced sample consisted of PBMCs or T cells enriched from blood (not recorded which). These receptors all stem from a woman aged 45-65 years who had recovered from COVID-19.

The CDR3 bases are TGTGCCAGCAGTGAAGACCCACAGGCCCGCCCGAACACTGAAGCTTTCTTT. Translated: CASSEDPQARPNTEAFF. The chain uses TRBV2 and TRBJ1-1; a weak D match, TRBD1 (5 bases). This CDR3 has 17 residues. CDR1 and CDR2 (germline): SNHLY, FYNNEI. The V and J ends lost 1 base and 1 base respectively, with 16 bases between them. Variable domain in full (rest from reference TRBV2 and TRBJ1-1): EPEVTQTPSHQVTQMGQEVILRCVPISNHLYFYWYRQILGQKVEFLVSFYNNEISEKSEIFDDQFSVERPDGSNFTLKIRSTKLEDSAMYFCASSEDPQARPNTEAFFGQGTRLTVV.

The rearrangement uses TRBV6-5 and TRBJ1-1; TRBD1 matches at 7 bases. Germline CDR1 reads MNHEY; CDR2 reads SVGAGI. This CDR3 is built from 15 residues. V lost 5 bases to trimming and J lost 2 bases; unmatched junction nucleotides: 8. CDR3 nucleotides: TGTGCCAGCAGTCCGGGACAGCTTGGCAACACTGAAGCTTTCTTT. It codes for CASSPGQLGNTEAFF.

The chain combines TRBV18 with TRBJ1-2; weak D call: TRBD1 (5 bases). This CDR3 comprises 17 residues. V was pared by 5 bases and J by 4 bases, with 23 bases between. The germline V gene has CDR1 KGHSH and CDR2 LQKENI. CDR3: CASSFSPTSGDGYGYTF. The CDR3, as DNA: TGTGCCAGCTCATTTTCCCCCACCTCGGGGGACGGCTATGGCTACACCTTC.

The chain carries TRBV6-2 or TRBV6-3 and TRBJ2-2, with 9 bases aligning to TRBD1. V dropped 6 bases and J dropped 6; count of bases not matched to a gene: 8. CDR1 and CDR2 from the germline V gene are MNHEY and SVGEGT. This CDR3 is built from 15 residues. For the CDR3, the DNA is TGTGCCAGCAGCAGGGGACAGGGCATGTCCGGGGAGCTGTTTTTT. It specifies CASSRGQGMSGELFF.

The chain combines TRBV2 with TRBJ2-3; a weak D match, TRBD2 (6 bases). V lost 7 bases to trimming and J lost 9 bases, with 17 bases between them. Germline V gene lookup returns CDR1 SNHLY and CDR2 FYNNEI. The CDR3 has 13 residues. CDR3 bases: TGTGCCAGCAACCTGGTGACTAGGCAGACGCAGTATTTT. Residues: CASNLVTRQTQYF. The whole variable domain, remainder taken from reference TRBV2 and TRBJ2-3, is EPEVTQTPSHQVTQMGQEVILRCVPISNHLYFYWYRQILGQKVEFLVSFYNNEISEKSEIFDDQFSVERPDGSNFTLKIRSTKLEDSAMYFCASNLVTRQTQYFGPGTRLTVL.

V and J are TRBV4-2 and TRBJ1-4, with 8 bases fitting TRBD1. This CDR3 contains 14 residues. Per germline, CDR1 LGHNA and CDR2 YNFKEQ. The ends lost 3 bases at V and 8 bases at J; junction bases unmatched: 5. As DNA, the CDR3 is TGTGCCAGCAGCCAGGACAGGGTTCGGGAAAAACTGTTTTTT. Amino acids: CASSQDRVREKLFF.

This clone was seen only once. The genes are TRBV28 and TRBJ1-6; tentative D call: TRBD1 (5 bases). Trimming removed 5 bases at V and 8 bases at J, with 16 bases between. The CDR3 is made up of 15 amino acids. Germline assignment: CDR1 MDHEN and CDR2 SYDVKM. The CDR3 loop reads CASSPRQTHDSPLHF. The CDR3 DNA follows: TGTGCCAGCAGTCCTCGACAGACTCATGATTCACCCCTCCACTTT.

Notes on this clone: Additional DNA sequences in this sample encode the identical CDR3. The CDR3 loop reads CASSPGHSNYGYTF. CDR3 in DNA: TGTGCCAGCAGCCCCGGACACAGCAACTATGGCTACACCTTC. The chain employs TRBV3-1 (or the pseudogene TRBV3-2) and TRBJ1-2, with D maybe TRBD1 (5 bases). Deletions cut 4 bases from V and 2 bases from J, with 11 bases between. This CDR3 comprises 14 residues. CDR1 is LGHDT, CDR2 YNNKEL, per germline (reference sequence).

This clone appeared once. This sequence joins TRBV19 and TRBJ1-5, with D maybe TRBD1 (6 bases). Trimming took 5 bases from V and 0 from J, leaving 11 bases between them. Germline V gives CDR1 LNHDA, CDR2 SQIVND (reference sequence). This CDR3 is built from 15 residues. CDR3 nucleotides: TGTGCCAGTAGTGTGACGGGACATAGCAATCAGCCCCAGCATTTT. It yields the protein CASSVTGHSNQPQHF.

This rearrangement joins TRBV4-3 to TRBJ1-2; 10 bases fit TRBD1. The germline V gene encodes CDR1 LGHNA and CDR2 YSLEER. V trimming: 1 base; J trimming: 7 bases; junction bases outside the gene matches: 6. The CDR3 extends over 15 amino acids. This CDR3 is CASSQGQGASGGYTF. DNA for the CDR3: TGCGCCAGCAGCCAAGGACAGGGGGCTAGTGGTGGCTACACCTTC.

The chain is built from TRBV6-1 and TRBJ1-1; no firm D call. The V and J ends lost 3 bases and 1 base respectively, with 9 bases between them. CDR3 length: 14 residues. Germline values: CDR1 MNHNS, CDR2 SASEGT. The CDR3 DNA reads as TGTGCCAGCAGTGAGACATTAAAGAACACTGAAGCTTTCTTT. Translating gives CASSETLKNTEAFF.

This sequence joins TRBV30 and TRBJ1-2; D is uncertain. This CDR3 region has 13 residues. V was shortened by 1 base and J by 4 bases, with 10 bases between the two germline ends. Germline V CDR1 and CDR2: GTSNPN, SVGIG (reference sequence). In nucleotides, the CDR3 is TGTGCCTGGAGTGCCGGGTATGGCTATGGCTACACCTTC. As protein: CAWSAGYGYGYTF. Based on the CDR3 plus reference TRBV30 and TRBJ1-2, the full variable domain is SQTIHQWPATLVQPVGSPLSLECTVEGTSNPNLYWYRQAAGRGLQLLFYSVGIGQISSEVPQNLSASRPQDRQFILSSKKLLLSDSGFYLCAWSAGYGYGYTFGSGTRLTVV.

The DNA for the CDR3 is TGTGCCAGCAGCGCGTGGACAGGAACGGGCGGGGAGACCCAGTACTTC. This gives the protein CASSAWTGTGGETQYF. The chain employs TRBV9 and TRBJ2-5, with 7 bases aligning to TRBD1. CDR1 is SGDLS, CDR2 YYNGEE, per germline. Trimming cost V 3 bases and J 5 bases; bases outside gene matches: 13. The CDR3 is 16 residues long.

As to this clone: The same CDR3 arises from other DNA sequences in this sample as well. CDR3 in DNA: TGTGCCAGCAGCCAGACAGGGAGCTCTGGAAACACCATATATTTT. Translated: CASSQTGSSGNTIYF. The chain recombines TRBV3-1 (or the pseudogene TRBV3-2) with TRBJ1-3; the match to TRBD1 covers 7 bases. CDR1 and CDR2 (germline): LGHDT, YNNKEL (reference sequence). Trimming at V came to 3 bases and at J to 0 bases, leaving 2 bases not matched to a gene. This CDR3 is 15 amino acids long.

This rearrangement joins TRBV14 to TRBJ1-6; D is unclear. The V gene's germline CDR1 is SGHDN and CDR2 FVKESK. The CDR3 length is 14 residues. V was cut by 0 bases and J by 10 bases, with 10 bases left in between. In DNA form, the CDR3 reads TGTGCCAGCAGCCAAGAAGTCCGGGGATCACCCCTCCACTTT. Protein: CASSQEVRGSPLHF. The variable domain in full, with the rest retrieved from reference TRBV14 and TRBJ1-6, is EAGVTQFPSHSVIEKGQTVTLRCDPISGHDNLYWYRRVMGKEIKFLLHFVKESKQDESGMPNNRFLAERTGGTYSTLKVQPAELEDSGVYFCASSQEVRGSPLHFGNGTRLTVT.

This clone has only one observation. The J gene is TRBJ2-2, the V gene TRBV18; no reliable D call. Per germline, CDR1 KGHSH and CDR2 LQKENI. V was trimmed by 1 base and J by 3 bases, leaving 6 bases between them. CDR3 length equals 14 residues. CDR3 loop: CASSPRHYTGELFF. CDR3 nucleotides: TGTGCCAGCTCACCACGACACTACACCGGGGAGCTGTTTTTT.

About this clone itself: The junction shows a germline mismatch at one end, possibly a read error. The rearrangement uses TRBV6-2 or TRBV6-3 and TRBJ2-1, with D perhaps matching TRBD2 (6 bases). The germline V gene encodes CDR1 MNHEY and CDR2 SVGEGT. The CDR3 spans 17 residues. The CDR3 region has the DNA TGTGCCAGCAGTTACTCGCCCGGGACTGGCACCTACGATGAGCAGTTCTTC. Translating gives CASSYSPGTGTYDEQFF.

V and J are TRBV27 and TRBJ1-2; D uncertain. This CDR3 contains 16 residues. Between the trimmed V and J ends, which lost 5 bases and 1 base, there was a span of 17 bases. Germline-derived CDR1 and CDR2 are MNHEY and SMNVEV (reference sequence). This chain's CDR3 is CASSKGAGSHNYGYTF. The CDR3 DNA follows: TGTGCCAGCAGTAAAGGAGCCGGGAGCCATAACTATGGCTACACCTTC.

This clone was detected once. The chain joins TRBV24-1 to TRBJ1-5; 9 positions match TRBD1. The CDR3 contains 15 residues. V gave up 4 bases and J gave up 10 bases; unmatched junction bases: 10. Per germline, CDR1 KGHDR and CDR2 SFDVKD. The CDR3 protein is CATSESGQGVNPQHF. The CDR3 region has the DNA TGTGCCACCAGTGAATCGGGACAGGGAGTTAATCCCCAGCATTTT.

This clone was found a few times. The chain carries TRBV18 and TRBJ2-7; no clear D gene. This CDR3 has 16 amino acids. V was pared by 0 bases and J by 4 bases, with 16 bases between. Germline V gene sequence: CDR1 KGHSH, CDR2 LQKENI. The DNA of the CDR3 is TGTGCCAGCTCACCACCTGTTGGCTCTGGCCCATACGAGCAGTACTTC. Translated, it gives CASSPPVGSGPYEQYF.